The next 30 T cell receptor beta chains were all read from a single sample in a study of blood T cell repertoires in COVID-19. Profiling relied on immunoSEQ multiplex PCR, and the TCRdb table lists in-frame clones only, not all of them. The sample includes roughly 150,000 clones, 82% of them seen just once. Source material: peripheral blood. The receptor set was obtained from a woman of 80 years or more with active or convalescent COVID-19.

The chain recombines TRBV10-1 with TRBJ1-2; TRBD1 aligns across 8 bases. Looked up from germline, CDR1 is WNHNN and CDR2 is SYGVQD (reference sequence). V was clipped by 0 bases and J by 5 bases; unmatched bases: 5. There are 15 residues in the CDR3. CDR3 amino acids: CASSESPDREYGYTF. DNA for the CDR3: TGCGCCAGCAGTGAGTCGCCGGACAGGGAATATGGCTACACCTTC.

The CDR3 protein is CASSTPQGLFYGYTF. CDR3 DNA sequence: TGTGCCAGCAGTACTCCACAGGGATTATTCTATGGCTACACCTTC. The chain employs TRBV28 and TRBJ1-2; D perhaps matches TRBD1 (6 bases). Germline V lookup: CDR1 MDHEN, CDR2 SYDVKM. This CDR3 is 15 amino acids long. V was trimmed by 5 bases and J by 4 bases, leaving 17 bases between them.

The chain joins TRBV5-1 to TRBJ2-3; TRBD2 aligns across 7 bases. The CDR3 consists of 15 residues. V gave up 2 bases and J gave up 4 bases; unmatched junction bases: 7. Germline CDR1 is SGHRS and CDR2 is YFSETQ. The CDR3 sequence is CASSFGTSGADTQYF. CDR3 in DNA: TGCGCCAGCAGCTTCGGGACCAGCGGGGCAGATACGCAGTATTTT.

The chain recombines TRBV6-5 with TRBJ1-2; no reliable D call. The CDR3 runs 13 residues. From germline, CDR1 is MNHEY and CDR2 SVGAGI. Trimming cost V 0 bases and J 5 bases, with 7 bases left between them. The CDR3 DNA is TGTGCCAGCAGTTACTCGAACAGTTATGGCTACACCTTC. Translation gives CASSYSNSYGYTF.

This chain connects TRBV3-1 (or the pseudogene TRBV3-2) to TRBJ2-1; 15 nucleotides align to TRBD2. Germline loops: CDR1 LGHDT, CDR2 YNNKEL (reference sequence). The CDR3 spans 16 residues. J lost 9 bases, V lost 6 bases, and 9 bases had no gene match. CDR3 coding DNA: TGTGCCAGCAGGGGAGGGGGACTAGCGGGAGGAGGTGAGCAGTTCTTC. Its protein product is CASRGGGLAGGGEQFF.

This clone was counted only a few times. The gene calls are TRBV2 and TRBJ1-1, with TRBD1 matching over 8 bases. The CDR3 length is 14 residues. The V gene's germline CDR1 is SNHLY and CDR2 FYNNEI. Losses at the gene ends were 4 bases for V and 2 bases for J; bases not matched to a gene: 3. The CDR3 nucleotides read TGTGCCAGCAGTGTGGGACAGGCCAACACTGAAGCTTTCTTT. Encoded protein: CASSVGQANTEAFF. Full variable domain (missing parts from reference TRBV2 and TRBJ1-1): EPEVTQTPSHQVTQMGQEVILRCVPISNHLYFYWYRQILGQKVEFLVSFYNNEISEKSEIFDDQFSVERPDGSNFTLKIRSTKLEDSAMYFCASSVGQANTEAFFGQGTRLTVV.

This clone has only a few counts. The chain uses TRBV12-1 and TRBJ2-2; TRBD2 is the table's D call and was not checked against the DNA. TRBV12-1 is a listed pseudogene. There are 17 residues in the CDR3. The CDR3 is CASSWGLAGGGGGELFF. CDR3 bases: TGTGCCAGCAGCTGGGGACTAGCGGGAGGTGGCGGCGGGGAGCTGTTTTTT.

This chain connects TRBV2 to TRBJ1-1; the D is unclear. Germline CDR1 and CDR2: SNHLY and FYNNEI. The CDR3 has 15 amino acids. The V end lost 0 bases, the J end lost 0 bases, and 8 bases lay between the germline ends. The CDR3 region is CASSEARGLNTEAFF. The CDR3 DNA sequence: TGTGCCAGCAGTGAAGCTCGGGGTTTGAACACTGAAGCTTTCTTT.

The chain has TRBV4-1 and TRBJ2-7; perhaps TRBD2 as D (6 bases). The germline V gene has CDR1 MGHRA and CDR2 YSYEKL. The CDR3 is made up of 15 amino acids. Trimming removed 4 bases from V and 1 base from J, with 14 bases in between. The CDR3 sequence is CASSRGPGGSYEQYF. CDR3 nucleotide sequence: TGCGCCAGCAGCCGCGGGCCCGGGGGTTCCTACGAGCAGTACTTC.

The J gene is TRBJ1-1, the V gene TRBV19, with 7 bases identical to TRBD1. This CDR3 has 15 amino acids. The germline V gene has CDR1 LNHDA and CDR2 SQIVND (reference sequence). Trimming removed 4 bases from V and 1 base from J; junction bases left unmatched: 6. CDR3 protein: CASSTSRQGNTEAFF. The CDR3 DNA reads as TGTGCCAGTAGTACCTCGAGACAGGGGAACACTGAAGCTTTCTTT.

The CDR3 DNA sequence: TGTGCCAGCAGTTTGCCCCCCAGGGGACGGGATGAAAAACTGTTTTTT. Protein sequence: CASSLPPRGRDEKLFF. V gene TRBV28 combines with J gene TRBJ1-4, with D possibly matching TRBD1 (6 bases). The CDR3 contains 16 residues. The V end was cut by 3 bases, the J end by 6 bases, with 17 bases between. CDR1 is MDHEN and CDR2 is SYDVKM in the germline V gene.

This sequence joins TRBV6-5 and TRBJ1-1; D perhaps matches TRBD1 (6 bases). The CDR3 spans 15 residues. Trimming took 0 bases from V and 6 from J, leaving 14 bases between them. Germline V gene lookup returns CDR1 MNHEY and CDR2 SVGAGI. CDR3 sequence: CASSYSNRGGAEAFF. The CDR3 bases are TGTGCCAGCAGTTACTCAAATAGGGGGGGGGCTGAAGCTTTCTTT.

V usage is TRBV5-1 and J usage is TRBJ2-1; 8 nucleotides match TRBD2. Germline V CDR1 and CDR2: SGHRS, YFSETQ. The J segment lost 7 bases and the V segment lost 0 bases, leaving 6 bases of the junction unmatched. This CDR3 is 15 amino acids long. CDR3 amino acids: CASSLVASGQNEQFF. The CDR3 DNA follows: TGCGCCAGCAGCTTGGTGGCTAGCGGGCAGAATGAGCAGTTCTTC.

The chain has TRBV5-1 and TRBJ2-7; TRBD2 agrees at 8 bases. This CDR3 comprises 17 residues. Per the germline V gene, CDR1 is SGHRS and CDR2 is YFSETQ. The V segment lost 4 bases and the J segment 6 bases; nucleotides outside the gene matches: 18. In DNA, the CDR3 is TGCGCCAGCAGCAGAGGACTAGGCGGGAGGAAGGGTTCCGAGCAGTACTTC. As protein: CASSRGLGGRKGSEQYF.

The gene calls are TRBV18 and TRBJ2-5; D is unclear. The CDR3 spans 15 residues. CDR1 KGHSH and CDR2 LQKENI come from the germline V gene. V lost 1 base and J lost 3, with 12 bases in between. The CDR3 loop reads CASSPLLRAEETQYF. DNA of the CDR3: TGTGCCAGCTCACCACTTCTTCGTGCGGAAGAGACCCAGTACTTC. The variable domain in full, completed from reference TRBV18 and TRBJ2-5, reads NAGVMQNPRHLVRRRGQEARLRCSPMKGHSHVYWYRQLPEEGLKFMVYLQKENIIDESGMPKERFSAEFPKEGPSILRIQQVVRGDSAAYFCASSPLLRAEETQYFGPGTRLLVL.

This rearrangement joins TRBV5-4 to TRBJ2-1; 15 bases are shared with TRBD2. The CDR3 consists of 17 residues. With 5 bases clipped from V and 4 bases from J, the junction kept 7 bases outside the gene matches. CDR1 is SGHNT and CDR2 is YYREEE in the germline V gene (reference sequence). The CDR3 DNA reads TGTGCCAGCAGGCCTGGGACTAGCGGGAGGCTATACAATGAGCAGTTCTTC. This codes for CASRPGTSGRLYNEQFF. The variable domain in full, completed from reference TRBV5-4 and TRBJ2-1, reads ETGVTQSPTHLIKTRGQQVTLRCSSQSGHNTVSWYQQALGQGPQFIFQYYREEENGRGNFPPRFSGLQFPNYSSELNVNALELDDSALYLCASRPGTSGRLYNEQFFGPGTRLTVL.

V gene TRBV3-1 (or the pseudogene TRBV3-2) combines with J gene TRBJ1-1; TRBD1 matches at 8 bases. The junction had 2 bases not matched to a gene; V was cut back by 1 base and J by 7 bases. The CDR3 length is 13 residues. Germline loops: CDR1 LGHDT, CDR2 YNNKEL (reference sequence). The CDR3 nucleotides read TGTGCCAGCAGCCAAGCAGGGACAGGTGAAGCTTTCTTT. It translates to CASSQAGTGEAFF.

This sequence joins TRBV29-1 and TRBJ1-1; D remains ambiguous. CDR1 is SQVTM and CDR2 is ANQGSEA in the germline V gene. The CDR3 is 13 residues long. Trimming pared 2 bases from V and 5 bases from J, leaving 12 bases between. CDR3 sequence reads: CSVERGGGTEAFF. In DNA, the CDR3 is TGCAGCGTTGAACGGGGAGGAGGGACTGAAGCTTTCTTT.

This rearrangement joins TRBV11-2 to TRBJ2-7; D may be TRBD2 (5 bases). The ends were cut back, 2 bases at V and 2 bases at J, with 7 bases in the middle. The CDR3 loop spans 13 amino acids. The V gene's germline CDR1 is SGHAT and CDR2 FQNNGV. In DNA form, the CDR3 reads TGTGCCAGCAGCTTAACCGGGACCTACGAGCAGTACTTC. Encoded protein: CASSLTGTYEQYF.

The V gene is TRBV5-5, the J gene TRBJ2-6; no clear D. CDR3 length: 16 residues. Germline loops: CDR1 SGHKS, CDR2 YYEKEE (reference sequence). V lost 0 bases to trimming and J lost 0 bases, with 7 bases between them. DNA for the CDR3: TGTGCCAGCAGCTTGGCCGGTATCTCTGGGGCCAACGTCCTGACTTTC. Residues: CASSLAGISGANVLTF.

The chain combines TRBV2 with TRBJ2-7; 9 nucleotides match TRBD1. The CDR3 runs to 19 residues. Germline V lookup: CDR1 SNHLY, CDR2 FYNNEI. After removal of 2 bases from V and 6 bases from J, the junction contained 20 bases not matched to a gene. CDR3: CASSEYGTGNPTVPAEQYF. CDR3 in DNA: TGTGCCAGCAGTGAATACGGGACAGGGAACCCCACGGTCCCTGCCGAGCAGTACTTC.

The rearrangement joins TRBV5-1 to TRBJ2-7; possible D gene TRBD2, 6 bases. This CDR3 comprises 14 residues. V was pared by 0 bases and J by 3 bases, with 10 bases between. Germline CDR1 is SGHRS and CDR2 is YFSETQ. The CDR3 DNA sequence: TGCGCCAGCAGCTTGGAAAGCGGGCACTACGAGCAGTACTTC. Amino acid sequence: CASSLESGHYEQYF.

The CDR3: CASSFMTATYEQYF. DNA for the CDR3: TGCGCCAGCAGCTTTATGACAGCTACCTACGAGCAGTACTTC. The rearrangement links TRBV5-1 to TRBJ2-7; D is possibly TRBD1 (5 bases). CDR1 and CDR2 (germline): SGHRS, YFSETQ. The V end lost 2 bases, the J end lost 2 bases, and 11 bases lay between the germline ends. The CDR3 consists of 14 residues. Full variable domain (rest looked up from reference TRBV5-1 and TRBJ2-7): KAGVTQTPRYLIKTRGQQVTLSCSPISGHRSVSWYQQTPGQGLQFLFEYFSETQRNKGNFPGRFSGRQFSNSRSEMNVSTLELGDSALYLCASSFMTATYEQYFGPGTRLTVT.

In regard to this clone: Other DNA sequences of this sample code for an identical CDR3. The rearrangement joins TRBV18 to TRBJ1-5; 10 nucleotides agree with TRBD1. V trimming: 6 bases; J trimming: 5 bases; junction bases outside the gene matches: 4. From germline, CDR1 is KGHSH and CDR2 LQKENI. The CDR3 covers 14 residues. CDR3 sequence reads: CASSPTGGDQPQHF. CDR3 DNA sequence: TGTGCCAGCTCCCCGACAGGGGGCGATCAGCCCCAGCATTTT.

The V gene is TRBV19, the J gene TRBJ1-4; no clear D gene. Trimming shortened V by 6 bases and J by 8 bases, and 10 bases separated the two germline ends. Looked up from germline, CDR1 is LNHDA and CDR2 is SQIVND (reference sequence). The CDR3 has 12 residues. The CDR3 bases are TGTGCCAGTAGCGATGTGGAGGAAAAACTGTTTTTT. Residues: CASSDVEEKLFF.

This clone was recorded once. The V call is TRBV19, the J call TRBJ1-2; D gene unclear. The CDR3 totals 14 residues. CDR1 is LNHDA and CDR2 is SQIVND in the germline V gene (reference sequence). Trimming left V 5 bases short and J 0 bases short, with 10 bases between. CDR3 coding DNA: TGTGCCAGTAGTCCCCTTAGAGCTAACTATGGCTACACCTTC. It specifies CASSPLRANYGYTF.

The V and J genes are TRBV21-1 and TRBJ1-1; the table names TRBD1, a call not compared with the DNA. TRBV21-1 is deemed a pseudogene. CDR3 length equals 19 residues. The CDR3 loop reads CASRSYFGVWGLMNTEAFF. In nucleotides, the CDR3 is TGTGCCAGCAGATCCTATTTCGGGGTCTGGGGGCTTATGAACACTGAAGCTTTCTTT.

CDR3 residues: CASSLRGRDTEAFF. The CDR3 bases are TGTGCCAGCAGTTTAAGGGGGCGCGACACTGAAGCTTTCTTT. This sequence joins TRBV27 and TRBJ1-1; TRBD1 matches at 7 bases. Per the germline V gene, CDR1 is MNHEY and CDR2 is SMNVEV (reference sequence). V lost 2 bases to trimming and J lost 3 bases; unmatched junction nucleotides: 3. The CDR3 runs 14 residues.

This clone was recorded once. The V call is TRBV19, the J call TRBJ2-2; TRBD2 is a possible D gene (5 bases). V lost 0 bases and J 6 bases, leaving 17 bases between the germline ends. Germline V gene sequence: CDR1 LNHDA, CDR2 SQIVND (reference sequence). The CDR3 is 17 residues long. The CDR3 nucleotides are TGTGCCAGTAGTATAGATCGGCTAGCACGCCTGGCCGGGGAGCTGTTTTTT. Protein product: CASSIDRLARLAGELFF.

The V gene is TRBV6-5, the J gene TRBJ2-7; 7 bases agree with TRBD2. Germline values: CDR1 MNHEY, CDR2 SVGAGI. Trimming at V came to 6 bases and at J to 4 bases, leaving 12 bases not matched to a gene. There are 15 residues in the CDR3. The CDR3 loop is CASRDLGGSGYEQYF. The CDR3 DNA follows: TGTGCCAGCAGGGACCTAGGCGGGAGCGGATACGAGCAGTACTTC.